These 17 T cell receptor beta chains were sequenced from one sample in a study of neurological immune-mediated disorders (dated by TCRdb to the late 2010s). The library came from 5' RACE. The reads were generated on an Illumina HiSeq 2500. The public sequencing data were trimmed at Q25 with fastp and processed into clonotypes with MiXCR by TCRdb, which kept only in-frame beta chains. Rows merge per CDR3 protein into single entries with the most common DNA and genes. The sample contains approximately 68,000 distinct CDR3 sequences, approximately 4.6% of them found a single time. The top ten clones comprise 2% to 2.5% of the sample. The sequenced sample consisted of PBMCs. The origin of the receptors is a woman in her sixties or seventies with multiple sclerosis.

The chain uses TRBV5-1 and TRBJ2-7; TRBD1 matches at 7 bases. V lost 0 bases, J lost 3 bases, and 9 bases stayed unmatched. The CDR3 loop spans 16 amino acids. Germline CDR1 is SGHRS and CDR2 is YFSETQ. The CDR3 nucleotides are TGCGCCAGCAGCTTGGACAGGGGCAATCATTTCTACGAGCAGTACTTC. It specifies CASSLDRGNHFYEQYF.

Many counts were recorded for this clonotype. The chain carries TRBV20-1 and TRBJ2-5; 9 bases line up with TRBD2. The germline CDR1 and CDR2 sequences are DFQATT and SNEGSKA (reference sequence). With 3 bases clipped from V and 7 bases from J, the junction kept 9 bases outside the gene matches. This CDR3 has 14 amino acids. This chain's CDR3 is CSASGQREVVTQYF. CDR3 nucleotides: TGCAGTGCTAGCGGCCAGCGGGAGGTCGTGACCCAGTACTTC.

A remark on this clonotype: The germline gene is not matched at one end of the junction; a read error may be the cause. The chain combines TRBV6-2 or TRBV6-3 with TRBJ2-1; D not resolved. The end of the DNA is better explained by TRBJ2-7, so the J call may be wrong. The CDR3 is 13 residues long. The V gene's germline CDR1 is MNHEY and CDR2 SVGEGT. The CDR3 reads CVSRRASSYEQYF. The CDR3 bases are TGTGTCAGCAGACGGGCGAGCTCCTACGAGCAGTACTTC.

This clonotype was seen many times. CDR3 coding DNA: TGCAGTGCTAGAGATCTGATGTTCCAGTCGGCGGAGACCCAGTACTTC. This translates into CSARDLMFQSAETQYF. The chain is built from TRBV20-1 and TRBJ2-5; D is undetermined. The CDR3 runs 16 residues. The V and J ends lost 0 bases and 5 bases respectively, with 19 bases between them. CDR1 and CDR2 (germline): DFQATT, SNEGSKA (reference sequence).

This clonotype appeared many times. J is TRBJ1-4 and V is TRBV12-3 or TRBV12-4; TRBD1 might be the D (6 bases). Trimming removed 6 bases at V and 11 bases at J, with 19 bases between. CDR3 size: 14 residues. The CDR3 loop reads CASSQSSGTTKLFF. The CDR3 nucleotides are TGTGCCAGCAGCCAGTCCTCCGGGACAACGAAACTGTTTTTT.

This clonotype was observed at least ten times. CDR3 sequence: CSARKPGGEETQYF. As DNA, the CDR3 is TGCAGTGCTAGGAAGCCAGGGGGCGAGGAGACCCAGTACTTC. This chain links TRBV20-1 with TRBJ2-5, with 8 nucleotides matching TRBD1. Trimming at V came to 3 bases and at J to 5 bases, leaving 8 bases not matched to a gene. Germline assignment: CDR1 DFQATT and CDR2 SNEGSKA (reference sequence). The CDR3 has 14 residues.

This clonotype came up many times. The rearrangement links TRBV29-1 to TRBJ1-3; D remains ambiguous. The germline V and J ends were trimmed by 3 bases and 0 bases, with 12 bases remaining between them. CDR3 length: 15 residues. Per the germline V gene, CDR1 is SQVTM and CDR2 is ANQGSEA. The CDR3 coding sequence is TGCAGCGTTGAGATAGCTCCTAGCTCTGGAAACACCATATATTTT. The encoded protein is CSVEIAPSSGNTIYF.

This clonotype was picked up many times. The V call is TRBV12-3 or TRBV12-4, the J call TRBJ2-1; possible D gene TRBD1, 6 bases. This CDR3 has 14 amino acids. The V end was cut by 1 base, the J end by 6 bases, with 10 bases between. The CDR3 DNA sequence: TGTGCCAGCAGTTTAGAGGCAGGGGCCAATGAGCAGTTCTTC. Translated: CASSLEAGANEQFF.

Ten or more counts support this clonotype. This CDR3 reads CASRDPSGNTIYF. The CDR3 DNA reads as TGTGCCAGCAGGGATCCCTCTGGAAACACCATATATTTT. V is TRBV7-2 and J is TRBJ1-3; D ambiguous. CDR3 length equals 13 residues. Germline V gene data show CDR1 as SGHTA and CDR2 as FQGNSA. V lost 6 bases to trimming and J lost 0 bases, with 6 bases between them.

The V and J genes are TRBV12-3 or TRBV12-4 and TRBJ2-5; 11 nucleotides agree with TRBD2. There are 16 residues in the CDR3. The V gene end was trimmed by 6 bases and the J gene end by 4 bases; junction bases not matched to a gene: 10. The CDR3 region is CASSENLAGGRETQYF. The CDR3 region has the DNA TGTGCCAGCAGCGAGAATCTAGCGGGAGGACGAGAGACCCAGTACTTC.

This clonotype was observed a few times. The chain employs TRBV10-3 and TRBJ1-1; D is ambiguous. There are 13 residues in the CDR3. Germline CDR1 reads ENHRY; CDR2 reads SYGVKD. V lost 1 base and J lost 1, with 4 bases in between. The DNA for the CDR3 is TGTGCCATCAGTGAGTTGGGGAACACTGAAGCTTTCTTT. This sequence encodes CAISELGNTEAFF.

The chain's CDR3 is CSVALPGELFF. DNA of the CDR3: TGCAGCGTTGCGCTCCCCGGGGAGCTGTTTTTT. The rearrangement uses TRBV29-1 and TRBJ2-2; D ambiguous. Between the trimmed V and J ends, which lost 4 bases and 6 bases, there was a span of 6 bases. CDR1 and CDR2 from the germline V gene are SQVTM and ANQGSEA. CDR3 length: 11 residues.

This clonotype was detected ten times or more. The chain joins TRBV10-3 to TRBJ2-3, with 7 bases fitting TRBD1. Germline V gives CDR1 ENHRY, CDR2 SYGVKD. The CDR3 has 14 amino acids. V lost 5 bases to trimming and J lost 2 bases; unmatched junction nucleotides: 4. This CDR3 reads CAISPGQITDTQYF. The CDR3 nucleotides are TGTGCCATCAGTCCGGGACAGATCACAGATACGCAGTATTTT.

This clonotype appeared once. The rearrangement uses TRBV18 and TRBJ1-2, with unresolved D. Germline values: CDR1 KGHSH, CDR2 LQKENI. CDR3 length: 15 amino acids. V lost 4 bases and J lost 2, with 14 bases in between. The DNA of the CDR3 is TGTGCCAGCTCACAACCTTATAACGGGAACTATGGCTACACCTTC. Its protein product is CASSQPYNGNYGYTF.

The chain uses TRBV6-1 and TRBJ2-7; a possible D gene is TRBD1 (6 bases). CDR3 length: 13 residues. Trimming cost V 8 bases and J 2 bases, with 13 bases left between them. Germline CDR1 and CDR2: MNHNS and SASEGT. The CDR3 DNA is TGTGCCAGCTCCCGGGACATGGCCTACGAGCAGTACTTC. This gives the protein CASSRDMAYEQYF.

This sequence joins TRBV20-1 and TRBJ2-3; TRBD1 or TRBD2 may be the D gene (6 bases each). Germline loops: CDR1 DFQATT, CDR2 SNEGSKA (reference sequence). The CDR3 has 14 residues. V was cut by 0 bases and J by 4 bases, with 11 bases left in between. CDR3 in DNA: TGCAGTGCTAGAGAACGGGGGCGCTCAGATACGCAGTATTTT. Translating gives CSARERGRSDTQYF.

This clonotype has a count of ten or more. The chain uses TRBV7-2 and TRBJ2-5; 7 bases map to TRBD2. The CDR3 has 14 residues. The V segment lost 4 bases and the J segment 5 bases; nucleotides outside the gene matches: 7. The V gene's germline CDR1 is SGHTA and CDR2 FQGNSA. The CDR3 DNA is TGTGCCAGCAGCTGGGCGGGAGTGGGGGAGACCCAGTACTTC. The encoded protein is CASSWAGVGETQYF. Full variable domain (rest looked up from reference TRBV7-2 and TRBJ2-5): GAGVSQSPSNKVTEKGKDVELRCDPISGHTALYWYRQSLGQGLEFLIYFQGNSAPDKSGLPSDRFSAERTGGSVSTLTIQRTQQEDSAVYLCASSWAGVGETQYFGPGTRLLVL.